The clone carrying this T cell receptor beta chain was detected a few times. Its matching antigen is unknown. This record comes from a study of quantifying T cell responses using KT2 cells. At the level of the study: cDNA was made from DNase-treated RNA using alpha and beta constant primers.

Broader study findings: KT2 sequence counts showed saturation when very many KT2 cells were spiked in.

A single-stranded UMI oligo with SP2 sequence was ligated to cDNA 3' ends. An equimolar mix of RC1.1 and RC1.2 primed the beta chain across TRBC1 and TRBC2. Using its own MiXCR run on the UMI-ligation and nested PCR reads, TCRdb lists one record per CDR3 protein. In the table there are about 50,000 distinct CDR3 sequences, approximately 10% of which are singletons. The sample comprised PBMCs spiked with cells of the T cell clone KT2. The origin of this receptor is a human donor.

CDR3 in DNA: TGCAGCGTTGGGTCACCTTACTCTGAAAAACTGTTTTTT. It is translated as CSVGSPYSEKLFF. V gene TRBV29-1 combines with J gene TRBJ1-4; no clear D gene. V was pared by 4 bases and J by 7 bases, with 13 bases between. The CDR3 is 13 residues long. Germline lookup yields CDR1 SQVTM and CDR2 ANQGSEA.